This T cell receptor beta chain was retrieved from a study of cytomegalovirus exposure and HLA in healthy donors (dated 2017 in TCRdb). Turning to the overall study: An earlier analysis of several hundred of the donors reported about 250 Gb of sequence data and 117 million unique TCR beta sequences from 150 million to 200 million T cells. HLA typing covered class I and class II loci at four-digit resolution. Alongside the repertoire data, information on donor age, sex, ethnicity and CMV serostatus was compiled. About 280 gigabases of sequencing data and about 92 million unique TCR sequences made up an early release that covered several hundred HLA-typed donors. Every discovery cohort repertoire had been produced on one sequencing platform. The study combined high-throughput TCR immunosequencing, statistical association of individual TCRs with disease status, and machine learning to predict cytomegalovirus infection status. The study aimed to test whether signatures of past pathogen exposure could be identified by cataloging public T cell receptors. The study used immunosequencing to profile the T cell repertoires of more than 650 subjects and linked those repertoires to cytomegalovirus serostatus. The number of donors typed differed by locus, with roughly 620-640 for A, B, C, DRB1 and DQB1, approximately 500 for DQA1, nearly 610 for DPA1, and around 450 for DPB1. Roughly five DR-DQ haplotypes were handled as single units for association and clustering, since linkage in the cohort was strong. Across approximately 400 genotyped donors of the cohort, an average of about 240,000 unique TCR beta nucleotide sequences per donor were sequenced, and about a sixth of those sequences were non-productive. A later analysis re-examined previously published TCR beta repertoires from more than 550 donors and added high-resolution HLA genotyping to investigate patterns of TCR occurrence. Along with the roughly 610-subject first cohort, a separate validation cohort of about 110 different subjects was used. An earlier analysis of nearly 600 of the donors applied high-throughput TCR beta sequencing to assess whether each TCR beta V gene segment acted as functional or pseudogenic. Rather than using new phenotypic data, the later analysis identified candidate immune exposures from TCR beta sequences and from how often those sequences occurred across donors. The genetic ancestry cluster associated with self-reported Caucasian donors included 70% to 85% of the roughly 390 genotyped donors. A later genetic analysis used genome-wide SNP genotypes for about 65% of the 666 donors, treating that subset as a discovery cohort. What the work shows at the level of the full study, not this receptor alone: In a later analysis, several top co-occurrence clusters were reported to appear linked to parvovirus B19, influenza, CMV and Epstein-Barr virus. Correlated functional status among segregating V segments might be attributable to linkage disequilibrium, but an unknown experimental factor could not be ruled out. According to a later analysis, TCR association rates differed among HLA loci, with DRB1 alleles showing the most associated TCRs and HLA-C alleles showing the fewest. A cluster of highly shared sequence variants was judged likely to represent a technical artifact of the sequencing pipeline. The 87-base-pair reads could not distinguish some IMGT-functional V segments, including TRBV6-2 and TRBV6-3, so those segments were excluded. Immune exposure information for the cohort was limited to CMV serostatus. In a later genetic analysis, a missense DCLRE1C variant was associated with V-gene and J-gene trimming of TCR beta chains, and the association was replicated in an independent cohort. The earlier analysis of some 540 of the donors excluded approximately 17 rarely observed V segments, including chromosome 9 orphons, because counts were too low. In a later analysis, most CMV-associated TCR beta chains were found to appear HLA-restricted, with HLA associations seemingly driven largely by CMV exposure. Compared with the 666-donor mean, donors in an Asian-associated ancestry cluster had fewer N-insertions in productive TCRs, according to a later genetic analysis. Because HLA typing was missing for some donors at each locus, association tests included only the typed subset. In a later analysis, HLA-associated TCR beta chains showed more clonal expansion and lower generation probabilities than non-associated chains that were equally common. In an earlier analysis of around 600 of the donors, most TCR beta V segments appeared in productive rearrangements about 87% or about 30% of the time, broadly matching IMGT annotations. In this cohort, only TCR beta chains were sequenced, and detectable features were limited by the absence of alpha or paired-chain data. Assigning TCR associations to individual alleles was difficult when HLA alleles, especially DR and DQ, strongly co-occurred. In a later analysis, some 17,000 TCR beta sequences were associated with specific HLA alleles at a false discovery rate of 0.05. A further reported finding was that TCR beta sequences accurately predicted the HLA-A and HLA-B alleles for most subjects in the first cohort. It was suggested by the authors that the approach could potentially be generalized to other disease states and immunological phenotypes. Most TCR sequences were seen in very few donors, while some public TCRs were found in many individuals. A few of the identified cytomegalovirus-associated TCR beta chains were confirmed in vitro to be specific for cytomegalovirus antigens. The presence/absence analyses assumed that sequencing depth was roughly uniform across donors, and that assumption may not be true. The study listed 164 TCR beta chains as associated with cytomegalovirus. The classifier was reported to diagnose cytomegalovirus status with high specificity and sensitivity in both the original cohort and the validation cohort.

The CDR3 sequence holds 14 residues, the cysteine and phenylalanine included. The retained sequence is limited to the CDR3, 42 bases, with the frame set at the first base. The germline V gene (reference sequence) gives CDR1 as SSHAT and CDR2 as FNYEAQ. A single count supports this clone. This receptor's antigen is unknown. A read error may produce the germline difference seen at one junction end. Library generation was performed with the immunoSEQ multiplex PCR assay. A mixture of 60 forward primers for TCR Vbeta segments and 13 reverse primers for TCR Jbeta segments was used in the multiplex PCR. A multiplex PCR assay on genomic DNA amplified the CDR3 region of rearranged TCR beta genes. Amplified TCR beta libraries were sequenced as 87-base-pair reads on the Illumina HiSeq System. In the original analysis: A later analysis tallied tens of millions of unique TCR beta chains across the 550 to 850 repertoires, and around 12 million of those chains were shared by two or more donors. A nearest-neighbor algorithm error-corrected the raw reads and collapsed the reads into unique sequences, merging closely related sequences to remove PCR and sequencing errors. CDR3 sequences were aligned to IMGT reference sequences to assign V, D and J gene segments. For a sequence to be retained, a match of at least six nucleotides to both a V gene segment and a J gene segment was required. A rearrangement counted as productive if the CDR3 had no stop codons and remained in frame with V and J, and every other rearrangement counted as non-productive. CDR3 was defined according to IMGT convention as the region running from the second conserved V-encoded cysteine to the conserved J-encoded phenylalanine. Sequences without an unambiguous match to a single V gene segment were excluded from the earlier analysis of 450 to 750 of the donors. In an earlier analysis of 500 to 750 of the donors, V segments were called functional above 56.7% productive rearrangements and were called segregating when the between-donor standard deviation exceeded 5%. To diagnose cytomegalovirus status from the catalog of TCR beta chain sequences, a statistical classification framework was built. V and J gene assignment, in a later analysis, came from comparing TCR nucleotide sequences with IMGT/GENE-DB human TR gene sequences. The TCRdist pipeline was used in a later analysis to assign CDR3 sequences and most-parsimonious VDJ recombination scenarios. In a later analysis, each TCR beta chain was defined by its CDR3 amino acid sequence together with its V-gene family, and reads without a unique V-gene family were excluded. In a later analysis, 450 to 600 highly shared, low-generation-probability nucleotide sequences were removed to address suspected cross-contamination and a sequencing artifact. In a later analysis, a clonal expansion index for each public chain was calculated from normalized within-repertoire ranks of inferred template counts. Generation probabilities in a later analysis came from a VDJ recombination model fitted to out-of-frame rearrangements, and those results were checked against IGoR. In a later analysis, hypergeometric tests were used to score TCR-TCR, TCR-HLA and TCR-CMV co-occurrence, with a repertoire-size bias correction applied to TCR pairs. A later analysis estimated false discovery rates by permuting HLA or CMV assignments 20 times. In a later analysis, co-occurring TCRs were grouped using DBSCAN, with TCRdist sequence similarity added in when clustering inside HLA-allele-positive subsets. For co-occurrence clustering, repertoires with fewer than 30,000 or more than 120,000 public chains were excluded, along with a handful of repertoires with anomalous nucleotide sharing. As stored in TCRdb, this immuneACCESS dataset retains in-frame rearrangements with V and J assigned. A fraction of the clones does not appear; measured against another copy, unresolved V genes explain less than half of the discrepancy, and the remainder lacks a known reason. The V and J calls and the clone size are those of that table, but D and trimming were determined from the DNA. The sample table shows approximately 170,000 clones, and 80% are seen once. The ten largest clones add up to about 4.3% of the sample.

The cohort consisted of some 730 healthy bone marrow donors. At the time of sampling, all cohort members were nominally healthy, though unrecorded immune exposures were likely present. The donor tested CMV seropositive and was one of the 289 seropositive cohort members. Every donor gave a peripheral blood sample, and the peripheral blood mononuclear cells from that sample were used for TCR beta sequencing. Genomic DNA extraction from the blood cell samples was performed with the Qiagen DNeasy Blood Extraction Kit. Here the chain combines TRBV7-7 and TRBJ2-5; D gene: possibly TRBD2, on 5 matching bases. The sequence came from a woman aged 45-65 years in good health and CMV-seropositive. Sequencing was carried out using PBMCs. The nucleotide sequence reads TGTGCTAGCAGCTTAGGTCAGCGGAGAGAGACCCAGTACTTC. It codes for CASSLGQRRETQYF.